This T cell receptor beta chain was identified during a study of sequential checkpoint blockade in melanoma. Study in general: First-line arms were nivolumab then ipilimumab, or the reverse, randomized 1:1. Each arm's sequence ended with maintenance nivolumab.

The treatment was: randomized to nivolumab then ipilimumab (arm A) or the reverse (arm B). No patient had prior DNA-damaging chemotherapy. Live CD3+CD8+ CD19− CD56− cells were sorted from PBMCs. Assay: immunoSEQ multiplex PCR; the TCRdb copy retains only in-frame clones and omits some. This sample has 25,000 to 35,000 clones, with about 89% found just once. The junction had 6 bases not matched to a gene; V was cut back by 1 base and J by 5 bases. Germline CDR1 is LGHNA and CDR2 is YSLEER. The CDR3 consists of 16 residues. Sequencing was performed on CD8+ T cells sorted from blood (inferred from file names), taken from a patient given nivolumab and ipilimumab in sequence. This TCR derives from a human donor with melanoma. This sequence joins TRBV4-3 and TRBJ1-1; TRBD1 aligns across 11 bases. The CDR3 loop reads CASSQGSGTGGTEAFF. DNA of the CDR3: TGCGCCAGCAGCCAAGGATCTGGGACAGGGGGAACTGAAGCTTTCTTT.